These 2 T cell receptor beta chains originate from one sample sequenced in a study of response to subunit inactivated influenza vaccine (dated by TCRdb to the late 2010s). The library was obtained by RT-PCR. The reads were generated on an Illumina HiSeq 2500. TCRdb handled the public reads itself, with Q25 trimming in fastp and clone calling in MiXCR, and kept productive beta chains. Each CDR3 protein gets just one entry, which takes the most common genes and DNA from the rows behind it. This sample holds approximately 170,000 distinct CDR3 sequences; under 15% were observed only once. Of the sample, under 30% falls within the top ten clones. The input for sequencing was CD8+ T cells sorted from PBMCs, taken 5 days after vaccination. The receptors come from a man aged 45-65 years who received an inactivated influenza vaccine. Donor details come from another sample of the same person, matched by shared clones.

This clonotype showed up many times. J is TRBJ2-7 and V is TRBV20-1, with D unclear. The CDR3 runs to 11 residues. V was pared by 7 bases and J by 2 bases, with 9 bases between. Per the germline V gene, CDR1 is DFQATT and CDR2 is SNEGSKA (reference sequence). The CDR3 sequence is CSGTDTYEQYF. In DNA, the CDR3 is TGCAGTGGAACGGATACCTACGAGCAGTACTTC.

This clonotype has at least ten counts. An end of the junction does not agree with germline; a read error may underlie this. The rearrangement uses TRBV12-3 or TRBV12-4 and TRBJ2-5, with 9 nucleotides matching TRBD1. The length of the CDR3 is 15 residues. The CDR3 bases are TGCGCCAGCAGCCCAGGGACAGGGCCACAAGAGACCCAGTACTTC. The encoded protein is CASSPGTGPQETQYF.